What follows are 28 T cell receptor beta chains derived from one specimen sequenced in a study of blood T cell repertoires in COVID-19 (dated by TCRdb to 2018 to 2020). The library was built by means of the immunoSEQ multiplex PCR assay. TCRdb re-hosts the immuneACCESS table, in-frame sequences only. Its copies lack some clones; in the studies checked, an unresolved V gene accounts for under half of them, and the cause for the rest is not known. The sample records approximately 270,000 clones, roughly 80% of which are singletons. Roughly 10% of the sample is taken by the ten largest. The sequencing sample was made of peripheral blood. The receptors stem from an elderly man with acute or convalescent COVID-19.

The chain has TRBV2 and TRBJ2-3, with TRBD2 matching over 8 bases. The CDR3 extends over 17 amino acids. Germline trimming cut 6 bases from V and 1 base from J; bases unmatched to any gene: 12. CDR1 is SNHLY, CDR2 FYNNEI, per germline. CDR3 DNA sequence: TGTGCCAGCAGAGACCTCCTAGCGGGCCCTCGCACAGATACGCAGTATTTT. It specifies CASRDLLAGPRTDTQYF.

The table lists this clone with a count of one. This sequence joins TRBV15 and TRBJ2-1, with 12 bases fitting TRBD2. Per the germline V gene, CDR1 is LNHNV and CDR2 is YYDKDF (reference sequence). This CDR3 has 16 amino acids. The J segment lost 8 bases and the V segment lost 3 bases, leaving 8 bases of the junction unmatched. The CDR3: CATSRPGGLAGYEQFF. In DNA form, the CDR3 reads TGTGCCACCAGCAGGCCGGGGGGACTAGCGGGCTATGAGCAGTTCTTC. Looking up the rest from reference TRBV15 and TRBJ2-1 gives the full variable domain: DAMVIQNPRYQVTQFGKPVTLSCSQTLNHNVMYWYQQKSSQAPKLLFHYYDKDFNNEADTPDNFQSRRPNTSFCFLDIRSPGLGDTAMYLCATSRPGGLAGYEQFFGPGTRLTVL.

The V and J genes are TRBV4-1 and TRBJ1-4; tentative D call: TRBD1 (5 bases). The CDR3 covers 15 residues. With 0 bases removed from V and 8 bases from J, the gap between germline ends came to 13 bases. The V gene's germline CDR1 is MGHRA and CDR2 YSYEKL. Written as DNA, the CDR3 is TGCGCCAGCAGCCAAGATGGGCAGGGAGGCGAAAAACTGTTTTTT. Translated: CASSQDGQGGEKLFF.

The gene calls are TRBV27 and TRBJ2-3; the D gene is possibly TRBD1 (6 bases). Germline-derived CDR1 and CDR2 are MNHEY and SMNVEV (reference sequence). This CDR3 contains 18 residues. The V end was cut by 6 bases, the J end by 1 base, with 23 bases between. Here the CDR3 reads CASSPNFSQGYGTDTQYF. The CDR3 DNA is TGTGCCAGCAGCCCAAACTTCTCACAGGGTTATGGCACAGATACGCAGTATTTT.

The rearrangement links TRBV13 to TRBJ1-1; 10 bases fit TRBD1. Germline V CDR1 and CDR2: PRHDT, FYEKMQ (reference sequence). The V segment lost 5 bases and the J segment 1 base; nucleotides outside the gene matches: 4. The CDR3 is 15 residues long. Here the CDR3 reads CASSAGDRGNTEAFF. As DNA, the CDR3 is TGTGCCAGCAGCGCCGGGGACAGGGGGAACACTGAAGCTTTCTTT.

The V call is TRBV18, the J call TRBJ1-1; 7 bases line up with TRBD1. The CDR3 contains 15 residues. Germline V gene sequence: CDR1 KGHSH, CDR2 LQKENI. After removal of 2 bases from V and 3 bases from J, the junction contained 6 bases not matched to a gene. CDR3 sequence: CASSPTTRGDTEAFF. In DNA, the CDR3 is TGTGCCAGCTCACCAACAACCAGGGGGGACACTGAAGCTTTCTTT.

The chain has TRBV5-6 and TRBJ2-7; a possible D gene is TRBD2 (5 bases). Trimming took off 3 bases at V and 7 bases at J, with 17 bases between the two ends. The CDR3 length is 14 residues. Looked up from germline, CDR1 is SGHDT and CDR2 is YYEEEE. The chain's CDR3 is CASSSRGRVGEQYF. In nucleotides, the CDR3 is TGTGCCAGCAGCTCCCGGGGTCGGGTGGGGGAGCAGTACTTC.

This clone was recorded once. V usage is TRBV2 and J usage is TRBJ1-2; D unclear. The CDR3 spans 16 residues. The V gene's germline CDR1 is SNHLY and CDR2 FYNNEI. The V end was cut by 0 bases, the J end by 2 bases, with 13 bases between. The CDR3 loop reads CASSEAPTPKNYGYTF. The CDR3 DNA is TGTGCCAGCAGTGAAGCGCCGACTCCTAAAAACTATGGCTACACCTTC. Using reference TRBV2 and TRBJ1-2 for the parts outside the CDR3, the full variable domain is EPEVTQTPSHQVTQMGQEVILRCVPISNHLYFYWYRQILGQKVEFLVSFYNNEISEKSEIFDDQFSVERPDGSNFTLKIRSTKLEDSAMYFCASSEAPTPKNYGYTFGSGTRLTVV.

This clone was recorded at least ten times. This chain connects TRBV5-5 to TRBJ2-7, with TRBD1 matching over 7 bases. The germline CDR1 and CDR2 sequences are SGHKS and YYEKEE (reference sequence). CDR3 length equals 15 residues. V trimming: 3 bases; J trimming: 3 bases; junction bases outside the gene matches: 9. The CDR3 DNA reads as TGTGCCAGCAGCTATTACAGGGGATTCGGCTACGAGCAGTACTTC. It specifies CASSYYRGFGYEQYF. Supplemented by reference TRBV5-5 and TRBJ2-7, the full variable domain reads DAGVTQSPTHLIKTRGQQVTLRCSPISGHKSVSWYQQVLGQGPQFIFQYYEKEERGRGNFPDRFSARQFPNYSSELNVNALLLGDSALYLCASSYYRGFGYEQYFGPGTRLTVT.

This rearrangement joins TRBV9 to TRBJ1-5, with a weak D call TRBD1 (5 bases). Looked up from germline, CDR1 is SGDLS and CDR2 is YYNGEE. Trimming shortened V by 0 bases and J by 0 bases, and 7 bases separated the two germline ends. CDR3 size: 15 residues. The CDR3: CASSVADSSNQPQHF. Written as DNA, the CDR3 is TGTGCCAGCAGCGTAGCAGACAGTAGCAATCAGCCCCAGCATTTT.

The chain carries TRBV5-1 and TRBJ1-1, with TRBD1 identical over 9 bases. J lost 6 bases, V lost 0 bases, and 6 bases had no gene match. The CDR3 spans 15 residues. Germline V CDR1 and CDR2: SGHRS, YFSETQ. The CDR3 DNA follows: TGCGCCAGCAGCTTGGCCGGGGACAGGGTCTCTGAAGCTTTCTTT. Its protein is CASSLAGDRVSEAFF.

The chain is built from TRBV28 and TRBJ1-4; 9 nucleotides match TRBD1. From germline, CDR1 is MDHEN and CDR2 SYDVKM. The J segment lost 7 bases and the V segment lost 3 bases, leaving 3 bases of the junction unmatched. CDR3 size: 14 residues. DNA for the CDR3: TGTGCCAGCAGTTTCCGACAGGGGGTTGAAAAACTGTTTTTT. Translation: CASSFRQGVEKLFF.

The chain combines TRBV7-9 with TRBJ1-5, with D hard to call. Per germline, CDR1 SEHNR and CDR2 FQNEAQ (reference sequence). Trimming took off 5 bases at V and 1 base at J, with 9 bases between the two ends. The CDR3 has 14 amino acids. The CDR3 here is CASSVHGSNQPQHF. CDR3 bases: TGTGCCAGCAGCGTGCACGGGAGCAATCAGCCCCAGCATTTT.

CDR3 DNA sequence: TGTGCCAGCAGCCCTGGAGCGGCGGCGGGGGGAGGGAATGAGCAGTTCTTC. It codes for CASSPGAAAGGGNEQFF. This chain links TRBV7-9 with TRBJ2-1; 8 bases agree with TRBD2. Germline values: CDR1 SEHNR, CDR2 FQNEAQ (reference sequence). This CDR3 comprises 17 residues. V was clipped by 5 bases and J by 7 bases; unmatched bases: 16.

The genes are TRBV5-1 and TRBJ1-6, with 10 bases lining up with TRBD1. V gave up 6 bases and J gave up 8 bases; unmatched junction bases: 11. Germline CDR1 is SGHRS and CDR2 is YFSETQ. The CDR3 runs 16 residues. This CDR3 is CASKSGVGQGYSPLHF. Written as DNA, the CDR3 is TGCGCCAGCAAATCGGGCGTGGGACAGGGGTATTCACCCCTCCACTTT.

V and J are TRBV19 and TRBJ2-2; TRBD2 matches 7 bases. J gave up 5 bases and V 10 bases, and 10 bases lay outside the gene matches. CDR3 length: 14 residues. The germline V gene has CDR1 LNHDA and CDR2 SQIVND (reference sequence). CDR3 protein: CATASAGDTGELFF. DNA of the CDR3: TGTGCCACCGCGTCGGCGGGGGATACCGGGGAGCTGTTTTTT.

Worth noting for this clone: The germline gene is not matched at one end of the junction; a read error may be the cause. The chain employs TRBV7-2 and TRBJ2-7; 10 positions match TRBD2. Germline loops: CDR1 SGHTA, CDR2 FQGNSA. This CDR3 contains 12 residues. The CDR3 loop reads CGSGRFGYEQYF. The CDR3, as DNA: TGCGGTAGCGGGAGGTTTGGCTACGAGCAGTACTTC.

The chain links TRBV30 to TRBJ1-6; no clear D. V lost 4 bases and J lost 6, with 10 bases in between. CDR3 length: 13 residues. In germline, CDR1 is GTSNPN, CDR2 SVGIG (reference sequence). The CDR3 nucleotides are TGTGCCTGGAATCCCGGTAGTAATTCACCCCTCCACTTT. Residues: CAWNPGSNSPLHF.

This chain joins TRBV10-3 and TRBJ1-2, with 7 bases that match TRBD1. The CDR3 covers 16 residues. Germline values: CDR1 ENHRY, CDR2 SYGVKD. Losses at the gene ends were 2 bases for V and 2 bases for J; bases not matched to a gene: 8. The chain's CDR3 is CAISEPFPGQNYGYTF. DNA for the CDR3: TGTGCCATCAGTGAGCCCTTCCCGGGACAGAACTATGGCTACACCTTC.

This clone was counted a few times. The CDR3 loop reads CASSGTGGTDTQYF. CDR3 nucleotide sequence: TGTGCCAGCTCCGGGACAGGGGGCACAGATACGCAGTATTTT. This chain links TRBV2 with TRBJ2-3, with 10 bases matching TRBD1. V lost 8 bases and J lost 1; bases outside the gene matches: 3. The length of the CDR3 is 14 residues. Germline loops: CDR1 SNHLY, CDR2 FYNNEI.

This clone has just a few counts. The V and J genes are TRBV9 and TRBJ1-5; a possible D gene is TRBD1 (6 bases). The V end lost 0 bases, the J end lost 9 bases, and 13 bases lay between the germline ends. The CDR3 is 14 amino acids. Germline lookup yields CDR1 SGDLS and CDR2 YYNGEE. The CDR3 reads CASSVGGGAWPQHF. DNA of the CDR3: TGTGCCAGCAGCGTAGGGGGGGGCGCGTGGCCCCAGCATTTT.

V and J are TRBV4-1 and TRBJ1-3, with 7 positions matching TRBD1. Germline V gene data show CDR1 as MGHRA and CDR2 as YSYEKL. This CDR3 comprises 15 residues. V lost 1 base to trimming and J lost 2 bases; unmatched junction nucleotides: 2. The CDR3 protein is CASSQATGAGNTIYF. The CDR3 nucleotides are TGCGCCAGCAGCCAAGCTACAGGGGCTGGAAACACCATATATTTT.

This clone was picked up a small number of times. CDR3 bases: TGTGCCAGCAGTCCTTGGGGCAGGGGAGCAACTTCACCCCTCCACTTT. It yields the protein CASSPWGRGATSPLHF. The J gene is TRBJ1-6, the V gene TRBV28; perhaps TRBD1 as D (6 bases). This CDR3 region has 16 residues. Trimming pared 5 bases from V and 9 bases from J, leaving 20 bases between. CDR1 and CDR2 (germline): MDHEN, SYDVKM. The whole variable domain, filled in from reference TRBV28 and TRBJ1-6, reads DVKVTQSSRYLVKRTGEKVFLECVQDMDHENMFWYRQDPGLGLRLIYFSYDVKMKEKGDIPEGYSVSREKKERFSLILESASTNQTSMYLCASSPWGRGATSPLHFGNGTRLTVT.

V gene TRBV5-1 combines with J gene TRBJ1-1; 10 bases are a match to TRBD1. The CDR3 extends over 14 amino acids. The J segment lost 4 bases and the V segment lost 2 bases, leaving 2 bases of the junction unmatched. Germline loops: CDR1 SGHRS, CDR2 YFSETQ. The CDR3 coding sequence is TGCGCCAGCAGCTTTGACAGGGGGCTCACTGAAGCTTTCTTT. Its translation: CASSFDRGLTEAFF.

The J gene is TRBJ1-2, the V gene TRBV6-5, with D tentatively TRBD1 (5 bases). The CDR3 has 15 residues. Trimming cost V 7 bases and J 6 bases, with 21 bases left between them. Per the germline V gene, CDR1 is MNHEY and CDR2 is SVGAGI. The CDR3 nucleotides read TGTGCCAGCAATCGTAATTTGGTAGGGGCTGATGGCTACACCTTC. Translating it yields CASNRNLVGADGYTF.

The chain couples TRBV18 to TRBJ1-3; 8 bases fit TRBD1. J lost 4 bases, V lost 5 bases, and 10 bases had no gene match. CDR1 is KGHSH and CDR2 is LQKENI in the germline V gene. The CDR3 has 16 amino acids. CDR3 DNA sequence: TGTGCCAGCTCATCCCGGACAGGGACGGAGGGAAACACCATATATTTT. Protein product: CASSSRTGTEGNTIYF.

The chain combines TRBV30 with TRBJ2-1, with 7 bases fitting TRBD2. The CDR3 spans 16 residues. CDR1 is GTSNPN and CDR2 is SVGIG in the germline V gene (reference sequence). J gave up 6 bases and V 2 bases, and 13 bases lay outside the gene matches. CDR3 amino acids: CAWSPPPGLRSNEQFF. The CDR3 nucleotides are TGTGCCTGGAGTCCTCCCCCGGGACTAAGATCCAATGAGCAGTTCTTC.

The rearrangement links TRBV28 to TRBJ1-2, with TRBD1 identical over 8 bases. There are 15 residues in the CDR3. The trim removed 7 bases at V and 6 bases at J, leaving 13 bases unmatched. Germline V lookup: CDR1 MDHEN, CDR2 SYDVKM. The CDR3 region has the DNA TGTGCCAGCACCTCCCCGGGGACAGGTTCCAATGGCTACACCTTC. This gives the protein CASTSPGTGSNGYTF.